This T cell receptor (beta chain) was captured in a study of blood T cell repertoires in COVID-19. Study at large: PBMCs, B-cell-depleted T cells, or T cells were the source of the cDNA or gDNA that made up the material.

Germline V gene data show CDR1 as SGDLS and CDR2 as YYNGEE. This CDR3 is built from 14 residues. The V and J ends lost 0 bases and 6 bases, in that order; junction bases with no gene match: 4. Original methodology: Reference gene primer amplification gave estimated nucleated cell counts. This table comes from immunoSEQ multiplex PCR, and its TCRdb copy is limited to in-frame clones, with some not included. V and J calls and clone size follow that table, whereas D and trimming were derived from the DNA. The table has under 200,000 clones, more than 75% seen once; the top ten hold around 6%. The chain joins TRBV9 to TRBJ2-3, with 7 bases matching TRBD1. Sequencing was performed on peripheral blood. The origin of this receptor is a man aged 35 to 55 with active or convalescent COVID-19. The CDR3 reads CASSVEDRHDTQYF. The CDR3 DNA reads TGTGCCAGCAGCGTAGAGGACAGGCACGATACGCAGTATTTT. The full variable domain, its missing parts supplied by reference TRBV9 and TRBJ2-3, is DSGVTQTPKHLITATGQRVTLRCSPRSGDLSVYWYQQSLDQGLQFLIQYYNGEERAKGNILERFSAQQFPDLHSELNLSSLELGDSALYFCASSVEDRHDTQYFGPGTRLTVL.